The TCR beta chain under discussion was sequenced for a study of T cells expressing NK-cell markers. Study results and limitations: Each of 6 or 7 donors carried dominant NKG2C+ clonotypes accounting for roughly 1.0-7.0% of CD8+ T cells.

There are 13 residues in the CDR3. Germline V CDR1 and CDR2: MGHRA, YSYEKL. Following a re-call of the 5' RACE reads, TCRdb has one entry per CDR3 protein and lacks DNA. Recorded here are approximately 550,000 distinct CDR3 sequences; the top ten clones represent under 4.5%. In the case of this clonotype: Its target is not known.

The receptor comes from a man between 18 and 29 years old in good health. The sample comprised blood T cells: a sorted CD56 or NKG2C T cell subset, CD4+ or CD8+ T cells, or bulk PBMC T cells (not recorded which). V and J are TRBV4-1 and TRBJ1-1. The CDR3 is CASSQAGGREAFF.